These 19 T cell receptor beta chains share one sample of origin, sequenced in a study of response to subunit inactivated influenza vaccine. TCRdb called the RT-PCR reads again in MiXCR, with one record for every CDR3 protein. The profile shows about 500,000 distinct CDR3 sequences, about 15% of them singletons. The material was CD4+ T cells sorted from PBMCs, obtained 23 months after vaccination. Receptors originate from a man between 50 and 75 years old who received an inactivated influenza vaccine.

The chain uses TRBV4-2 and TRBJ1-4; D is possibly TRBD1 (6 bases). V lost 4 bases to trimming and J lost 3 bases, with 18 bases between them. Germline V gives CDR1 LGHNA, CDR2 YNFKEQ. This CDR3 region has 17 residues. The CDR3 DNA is TGTGCCAGCAGCCCGACGGCCAACACAGGGTCTAATGAAAAACTGTTTTTT. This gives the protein CASSPTANTGSNEKLFF.

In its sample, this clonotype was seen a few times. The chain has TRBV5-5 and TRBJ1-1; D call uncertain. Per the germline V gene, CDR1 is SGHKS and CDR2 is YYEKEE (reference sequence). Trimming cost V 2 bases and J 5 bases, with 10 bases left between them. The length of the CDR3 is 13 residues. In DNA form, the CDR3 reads TGTGCCAGCAGCTTTTCGGGTTGGACTGAAGCTTTCTTT. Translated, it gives CASSFSGWTEAFF.

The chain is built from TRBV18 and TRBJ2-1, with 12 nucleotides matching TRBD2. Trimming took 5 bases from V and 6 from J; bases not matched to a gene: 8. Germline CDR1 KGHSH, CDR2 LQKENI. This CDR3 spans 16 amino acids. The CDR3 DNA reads TGTGCCAGCTCAACGGGACTAGCGGGTTTTTCCAATGAGCAGTTCTTC. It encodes CASSTGLAGFSNEQFF. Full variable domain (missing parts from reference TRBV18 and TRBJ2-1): NAGVMQNPRHLVRRRGQEARLRCSPMKGHSHVYWYRQLPEEGLKFMVYLQKENIIDESGMPKERFSAEFPKEGPSILRIQQVVRGDSAAYFCASSTGLAGFSNEQFFGPGTRLTVL.

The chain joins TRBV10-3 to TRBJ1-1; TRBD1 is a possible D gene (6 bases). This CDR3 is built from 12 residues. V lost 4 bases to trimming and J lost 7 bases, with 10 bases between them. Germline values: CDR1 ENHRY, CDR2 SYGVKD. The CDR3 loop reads CAISVGTLEAFF. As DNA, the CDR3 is TGTGCCATCAGTGTAGGGACACTTGAAGCTTTCTTT.

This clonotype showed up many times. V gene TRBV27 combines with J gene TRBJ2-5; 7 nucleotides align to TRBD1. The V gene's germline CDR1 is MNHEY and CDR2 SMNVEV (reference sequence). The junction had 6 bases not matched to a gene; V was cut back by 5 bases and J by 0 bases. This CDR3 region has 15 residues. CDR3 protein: CASSGDREYQETQYF. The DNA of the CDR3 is TGTGCCAGCAGTGGAGACAGGGAGTACCAAGAGACCCAGTACTTC.

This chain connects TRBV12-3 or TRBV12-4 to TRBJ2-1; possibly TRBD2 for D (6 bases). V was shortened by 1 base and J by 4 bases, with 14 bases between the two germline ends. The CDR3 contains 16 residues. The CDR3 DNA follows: TGTGCCAGCAGTTTAGGGGCCGGCGGGGCTTACAATGAGCAGTTCTTC. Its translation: CASSLGAGGAYNEQFF.

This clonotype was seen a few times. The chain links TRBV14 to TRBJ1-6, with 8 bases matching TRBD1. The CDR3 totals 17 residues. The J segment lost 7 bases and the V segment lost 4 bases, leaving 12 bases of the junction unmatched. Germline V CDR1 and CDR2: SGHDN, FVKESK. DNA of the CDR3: TGTGCCAGCAGCCCAGCGCCACAACAGGGGGGAAATTCACCCCTCCACTTT. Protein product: CASSPAPQQGGNSPLHF.

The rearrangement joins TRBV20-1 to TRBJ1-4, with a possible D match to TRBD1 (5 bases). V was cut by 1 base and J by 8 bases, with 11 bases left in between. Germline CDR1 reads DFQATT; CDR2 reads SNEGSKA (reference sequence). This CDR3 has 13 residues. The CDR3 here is CSARGGIGEKLFF. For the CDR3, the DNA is TGCAGTGCTAGAGGGGGGATTGGGGAAAAACTGTTTTTT.

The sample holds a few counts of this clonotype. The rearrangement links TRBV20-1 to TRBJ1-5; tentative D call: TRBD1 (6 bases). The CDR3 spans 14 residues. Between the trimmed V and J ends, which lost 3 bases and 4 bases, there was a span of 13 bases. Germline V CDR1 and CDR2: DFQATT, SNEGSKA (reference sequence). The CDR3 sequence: CSASIGQPNQPQHF. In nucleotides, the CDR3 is TGCAGTGCTAGTATTGGACAGCCTAATCAGCCCCAGCATTTT.

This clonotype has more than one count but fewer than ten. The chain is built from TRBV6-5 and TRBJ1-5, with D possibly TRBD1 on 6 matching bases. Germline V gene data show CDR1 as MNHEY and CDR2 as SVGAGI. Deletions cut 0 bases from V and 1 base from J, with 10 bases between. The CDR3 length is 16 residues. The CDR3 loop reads CASSYSRGGSNQPQHF. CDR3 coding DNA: TGTGCCAGCAGTTACTCGAGAGGGGGGAGCAATCAGCCCCAGCATTTT.

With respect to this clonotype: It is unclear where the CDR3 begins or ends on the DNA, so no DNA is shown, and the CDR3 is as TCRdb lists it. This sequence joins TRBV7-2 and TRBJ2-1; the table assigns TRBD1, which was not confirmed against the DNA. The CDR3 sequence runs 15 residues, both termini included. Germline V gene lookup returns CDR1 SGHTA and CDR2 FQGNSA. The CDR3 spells CASSFGPGMRSEQFF.

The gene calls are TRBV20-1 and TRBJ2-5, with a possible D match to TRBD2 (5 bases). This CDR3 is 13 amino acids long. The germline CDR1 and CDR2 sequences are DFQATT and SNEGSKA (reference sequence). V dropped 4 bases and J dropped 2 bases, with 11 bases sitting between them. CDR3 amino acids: CSANDWTQETQYF. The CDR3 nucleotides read TGCAGTGCTAATGACTGGACTCAAGAGACCCAGTACTTC.

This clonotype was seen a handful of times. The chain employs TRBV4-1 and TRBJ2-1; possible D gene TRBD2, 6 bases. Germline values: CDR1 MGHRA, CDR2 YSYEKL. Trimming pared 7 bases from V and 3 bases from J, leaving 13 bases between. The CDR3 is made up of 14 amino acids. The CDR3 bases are TGCGCCAGCAAGCTGCCGGGAGTCTACAATGAGCAGTTCTTC. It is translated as CASKLPGVYNEQFF.

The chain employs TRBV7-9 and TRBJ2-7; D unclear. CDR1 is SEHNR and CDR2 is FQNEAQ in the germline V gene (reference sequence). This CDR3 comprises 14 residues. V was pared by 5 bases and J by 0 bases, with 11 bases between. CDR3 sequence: CASSEQMSSYEQYF. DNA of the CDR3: TGTGCCAGCAGCGAACAAATGAGCTCCTACGAGCAGTACTTC.

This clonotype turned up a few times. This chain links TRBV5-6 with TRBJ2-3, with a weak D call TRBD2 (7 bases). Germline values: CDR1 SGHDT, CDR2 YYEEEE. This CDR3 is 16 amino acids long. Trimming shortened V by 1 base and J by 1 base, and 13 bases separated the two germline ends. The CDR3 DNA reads TGTGCCAGCAGCTTGAATGGGGGGGCGCGCACAGATACGCAGTATTTT. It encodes CASSLNGGARTDTQYF. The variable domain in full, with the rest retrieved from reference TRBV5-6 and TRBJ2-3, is DAGVTQSPTHLIKTRGQQVTLRCSPKSGHDTVSWYQQALGQGPQFIFQYYEEEERQRGNFPDRFSGHQFPNYSSELNVNALLLGDSALYLCASSLNGGARTDTQYFGPGTRLTVL.

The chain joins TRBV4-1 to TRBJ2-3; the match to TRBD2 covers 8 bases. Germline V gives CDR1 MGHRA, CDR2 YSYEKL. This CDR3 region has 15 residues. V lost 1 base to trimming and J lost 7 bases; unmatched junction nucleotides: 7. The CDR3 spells CASSQVAGTSHTQYF. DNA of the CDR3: TGCGCCAGCAGCCAAGTAGCGGGGACCTCCCATACGCAGTATTTT.

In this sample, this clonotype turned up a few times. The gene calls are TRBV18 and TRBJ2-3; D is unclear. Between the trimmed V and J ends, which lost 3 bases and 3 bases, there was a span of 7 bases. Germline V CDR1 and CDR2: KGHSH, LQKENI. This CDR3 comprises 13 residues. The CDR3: CASSPRLTDTQYF. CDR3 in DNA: TGTGCCAGCTCACCTCGTCTGACAGATACGCAGTATTTT.

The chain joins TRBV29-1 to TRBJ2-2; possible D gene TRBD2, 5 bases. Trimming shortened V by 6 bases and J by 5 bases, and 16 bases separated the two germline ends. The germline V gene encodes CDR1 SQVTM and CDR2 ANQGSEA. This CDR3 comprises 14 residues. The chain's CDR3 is CSVSSRGWTGELFF. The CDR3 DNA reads TGCAGCGTCTCTAGTCGGGGATGGACCGGGGAGCTGTTTTTT.

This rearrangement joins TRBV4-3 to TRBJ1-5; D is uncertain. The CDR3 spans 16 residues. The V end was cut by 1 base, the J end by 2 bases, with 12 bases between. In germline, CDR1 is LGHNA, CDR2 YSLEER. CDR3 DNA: TGCGCCAGCAGCCAAGTTGCTGGAGGTCGCAATCAGCCCCAGCATTTT. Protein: CASSQVAGGRNQPQHF.